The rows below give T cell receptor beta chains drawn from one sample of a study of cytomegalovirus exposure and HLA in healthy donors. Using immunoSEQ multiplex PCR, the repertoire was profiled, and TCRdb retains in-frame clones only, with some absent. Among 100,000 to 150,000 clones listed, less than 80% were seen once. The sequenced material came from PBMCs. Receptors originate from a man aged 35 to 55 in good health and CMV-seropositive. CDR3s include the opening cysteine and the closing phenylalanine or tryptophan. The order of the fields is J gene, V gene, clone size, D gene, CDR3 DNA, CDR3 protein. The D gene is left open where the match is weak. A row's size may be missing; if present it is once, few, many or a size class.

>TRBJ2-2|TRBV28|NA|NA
TGTGCCAGCAGTTTCGCAGGGGCTTACACCGGGGAGCTGTTTTTT
CASSFAGAYTGELFF
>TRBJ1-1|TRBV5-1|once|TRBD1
TGCGCCAGCAGCTTACAGGGGAACCTTGAAGCTTTCTTT
CASSLQGNLEAFF
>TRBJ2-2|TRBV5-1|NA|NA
TGCGCCAGCAGCCCCCCCAGGACTACGAGCACCGGGGAGCTGTTTTTT
CASSPPRTTSTGELFF
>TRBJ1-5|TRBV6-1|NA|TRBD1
TGTGCCAGCAAGGGGACAGGAATGTCTAATCAGCCCCAGCATTTT
CASKGTGMSNQPQHF
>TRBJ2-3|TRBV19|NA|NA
TGTGCCAGTAGTATTCCAGGGCTCCCAGATACGCAGTATTTT
CASSIPGLPDTQYF
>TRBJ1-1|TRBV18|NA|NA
TGTGCCAGCTCACCGAATCAAAGGGGGATAACTGAAGCTTTCTTT
CASSPNQRGITEAFF
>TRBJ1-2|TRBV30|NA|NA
TGTGCCTGGAGTCCAGGGATTGGCAACTATGGCTACACCTTC
CAWSPGIGNYGYTF
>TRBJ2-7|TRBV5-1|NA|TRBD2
TGCGCCAGCAGCCAATCCCCGGGGGGAAGAACCTACGAGCAGTACTTC
CASSQSPGGRTYEQYF
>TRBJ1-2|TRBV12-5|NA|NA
TGTGCTAGTGGTTTGGCCGACAGCATCTATGGCTACACCTTC
CASGLADSIYGYTF
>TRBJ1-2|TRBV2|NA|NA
TGTGCCAGCTGGGGGTCAGGGAGGCCTAACTATGGCTACACCTTC
CASWGSGRPNYGYTF
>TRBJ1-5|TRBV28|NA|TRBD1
TGTGCCAGCAGACGTAACCGGGACAGGGGGCAGCCCCAGCATTTT
CASRRNRDRGQPQHF
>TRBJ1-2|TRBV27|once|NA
TGTGCCAGCAGTTTAGTGAGGGATCACGGCTACACCTTC
CASSLVRDHGYTF
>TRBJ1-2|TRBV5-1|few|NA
TGCGCCAGCAGCTTGGGGCAGGGGACCTATGGCTACACCTTC
CASSLGQGTYGYTF
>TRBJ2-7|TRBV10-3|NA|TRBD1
TGTGCCATCAAGGGACAGGCGGACGAGCAGTACTTC
CAIKGQADEQYF
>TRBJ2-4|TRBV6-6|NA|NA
TGTGCCAGCAGCCCACTGGGGGCTGGGGACAACATTCAGTACTTC
CASSPLGAGDNIQYF
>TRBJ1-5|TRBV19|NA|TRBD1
TGTGCCAGTAGAGATCAGGGGGACCAGCCCCAGCATTTT
CASRDQGDQPQHF
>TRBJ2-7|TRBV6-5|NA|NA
TGTGCCAGCAGTTACACTAGCTCCTACGAGCAGTACTTC
CASSYTSSYEQYF
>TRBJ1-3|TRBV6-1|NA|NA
TGTGCCAGCAGTGAACCTATCTCTGGAAACACCATATATTTT
CASSEPISGNTIYF
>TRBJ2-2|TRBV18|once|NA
TGTGCCAGCTCACCACTTCCCGGCGGATCGAACACCGGGGAGCTGTTTTTT
CASSPLPGGSNTGELFF
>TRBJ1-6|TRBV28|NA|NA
TGTGCCAGCCTTCCGGAGCGAAATAATTCACCCCTCCACTTT
CASLPERNNSPLHF
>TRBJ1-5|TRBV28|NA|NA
TGTGCCAGCAGTTGGGGAGGGCAGCCCCAGCATTTT
CASSWGGQPQHF
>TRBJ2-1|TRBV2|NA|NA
TGTGCCAGCACCCTCTTCGGGCTAGCGACCAATGAGCAGTTCTTC
CASTLFGLATNEQFF
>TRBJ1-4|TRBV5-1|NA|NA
TGCGCCAGCAGCTTGGGGGGCGCAGGAACTAATGAAAAACTGTTTTTT
CASSLGGAGTNEKLFF
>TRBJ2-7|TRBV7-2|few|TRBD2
TGTGCCAGCAGCTTCGGGCGGGAGGGTTCCTACGAGCAGTACTTC
CASSFGREGSYEQYF
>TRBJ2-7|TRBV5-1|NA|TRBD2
TGCGCCAGCAGCCAGCGACTAGCGGGAGAGGGGGGCTACGAGCAGTACTTC
CASSQRLAGEGGYEQYF
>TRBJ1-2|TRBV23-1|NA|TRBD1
TGCGCCAGCAGTCGTCAGGGGGCATATGGCTACACCTTC
CASSRQGAYGYTF
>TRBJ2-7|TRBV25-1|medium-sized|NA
TGTGCCAGCAGTGGGGGGGATGAGCAGTACTTC
CASSGGDEQYF
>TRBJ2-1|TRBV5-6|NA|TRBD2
TGTGCCAGCAGCTTTTTACTAGCGGGAGGCCGAGACAATGAGCAGTTCTTC
CASSFLLAGGRDNEQFF
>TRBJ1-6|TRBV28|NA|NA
TGTGCCAGCAGTTTATTGGGGGGTCTCTATAATTCACCCCTCCACTTT
CASSLLGGLYNSPLHF
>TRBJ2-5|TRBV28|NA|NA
TGTGCCAGCAGTTTAAGCCAGGCCCGGGAGACCCAGTACTTC
CASSLSQARETQYF
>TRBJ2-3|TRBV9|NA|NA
TGTGCCAGCAGCCTTAGCCGGAGCACAGATACGCAGTATTTT
CASSLSRSTDTQYF
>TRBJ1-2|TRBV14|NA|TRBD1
TGTGCCAGCAGCCTAGGGACAGGGGCCTATGGCTACACCTTC
CASSLGTGAYGYTF
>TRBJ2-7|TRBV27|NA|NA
TGTGCCAGCAGTTTCCTACAGGTTGTAGTGGGCGGGCAGTACTTC
CASSFLQVVVGGQYF
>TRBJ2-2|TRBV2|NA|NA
TGTGCCAGCAGGCTGGACAGGAACACCGGGGAGCTGTTTTTT
CASRLDRNTGELFF
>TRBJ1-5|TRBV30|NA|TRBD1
TGTGCCTGGAGTGTACCCTCGACAGGGGGCAATCAGCCCCAGCATTTT
CAWSVPSTGGNQPQHF
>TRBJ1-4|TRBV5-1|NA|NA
TGCGCCAGCAGCTTGGAACGGAGCAACGGGATACTGTTTTTT
CASSLERSNGILFF
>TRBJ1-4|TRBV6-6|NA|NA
TGTGCCAGCAGTGTTCTTGGGACAACCCATGAAAAACTGTTTTTT
CASSVLGTTHEKLFF
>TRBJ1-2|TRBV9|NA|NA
TGTGCCAGCAGTCGAGGGCGGAACTATGGCTACACCTTC
CASSRGRNYGYTF
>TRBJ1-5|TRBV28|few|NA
TGTGCCAGCAGATCCACGGCGGGCAATCAGCCCCAGCATTTT
CASRSTAGNQPQHF
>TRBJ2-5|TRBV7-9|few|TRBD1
TGTGCCAGCAGCTGGGGACAGGGAGGTGGGAAAGAGACCCAGTACTTC
CASSWGQGGGKETQYF
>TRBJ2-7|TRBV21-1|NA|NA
TGTGCCACTCCCTTGGGGCTATGTCGGGGGATCGGTTACGAGCAGTACTTC
CATPLGLCRGIGYEQYF
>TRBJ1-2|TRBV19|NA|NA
TGTGCCAGTAGTCCCACAGGCAACTATGGCTACACCTTC
CASSPTGNYGYTF
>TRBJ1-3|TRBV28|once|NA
TGTGCCAGCAGTTTTCTTGTCTCGCCGAACGCGGACACCATATATTTT
CASSFLVSPNADTIYF
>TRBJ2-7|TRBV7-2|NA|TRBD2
TGTGCCAGCAGCTTTCAGGTAGCGGGGGCCTACGAGCAGTACTTC
CASSFQVAGAYEQYF
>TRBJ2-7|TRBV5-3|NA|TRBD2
TGTGCCAGAAGCCGCGCGCGAGCGGGGCTCAACTACGAGCAGTACTTC
CARSRARAGLNYEQYF